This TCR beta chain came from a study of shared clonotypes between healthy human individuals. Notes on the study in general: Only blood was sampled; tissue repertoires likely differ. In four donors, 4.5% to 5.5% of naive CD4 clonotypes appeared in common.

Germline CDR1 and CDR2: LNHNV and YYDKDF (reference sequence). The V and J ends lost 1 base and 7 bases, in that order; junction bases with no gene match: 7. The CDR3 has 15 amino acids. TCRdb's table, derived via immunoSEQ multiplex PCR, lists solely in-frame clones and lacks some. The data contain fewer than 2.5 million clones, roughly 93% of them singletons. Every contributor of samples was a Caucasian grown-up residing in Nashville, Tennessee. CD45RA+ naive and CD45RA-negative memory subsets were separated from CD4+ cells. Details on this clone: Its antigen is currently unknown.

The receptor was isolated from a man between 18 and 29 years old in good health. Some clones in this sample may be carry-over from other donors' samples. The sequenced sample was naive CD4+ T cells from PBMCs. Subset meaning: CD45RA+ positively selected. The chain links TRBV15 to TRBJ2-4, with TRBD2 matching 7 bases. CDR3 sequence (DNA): TGTGCCACCAGCAGAGGGGGTGGGAGGGCCAACATTCAGTACTTC. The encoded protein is CATSRGGGRANIQYF.